The rows below give T cell receptor beta chains drawn from one sample of a study of blood T cells in healthy people across ages. MiXCR, run by TCRdb on the 5' RACE reads, gives a single entry per CDR3 protein. Altogether over 600,000 distinct CDR3 sequences are present, about 21% being singletons, with the ten largest covering 3% to 4.5%. Specimen: blood. Receptors originate from a man aged 70-80 years in good health. The CDR3 runs from the conserved cysteine through the conserved F or W. D genes are given only for firm matches. Expanded clones are given a class, and other clones once, few, many or no size at all.

>TRBJ2-5|.|TRBD2|TRBV12-3/TRBV12-4
TGTGCCAGCAGAGATACTAGCGGGCAAGAGACCCAGTACTTC
CASRDTSGQETQYF
>TRBJ2-1|many|TRBD2|TRBV28
TGTGCCAGCAGGAGCGGGGGTGGCTCCTACAATGAGCAGTTCTTC
CASRSGGGSYNEQFF
>TRBJ2-5|.|.|TRBV20-1
TGCAGTGCTTCCAACTCATGGGAGACCCAGTACTTC
CSASNSWETQYF
>TRBJ2-7|.|TRBD1|TRBV15
TGTGCTACCAGCAGTCCGGGACAGGTCGCCTACGAGCAGTACTTC
CATSSPGQVAYEQYF
>TRBJ2-1|few|TRBD2|TRBV20-1
TGCAGTGCTAGAGTGGGGACTAGCATTTACAATGAGCAGTTCTTC
CSARVGTSIYNEQFF
>TRBJ2-3|.|TRBD2|TRBV9
TGTGCCAGCAGCGCTCAGACTAGCGGGGGTCTTTTGCAGTATTTT
CASSAQTSGGLLQYF
>TRBJ1-2|few|.|TRBV19
TGTGCCAGTAGTATTGACTATGGCTACACCTTC
CASSIDYGYTF
>TRBJ2-1|.|TRBD2|TRBV29-1
TGCAGCGTCTCCAGACTAGCGGGAGAGTACGATGAGCAGTTCTTC
CSVSRLAGEYDEQFF
>TRBJ1-1|.|.|TRBV3-1
TGTGCCAGCAGCCAAGAGCTCCAGCTAAGGACTGAAGCTTTCTTT
CASSQELQLRTEAFF
>TRBJ1-6|.|.|TRBV7-9
TGTGCCAGCAGCCAAGACAGCGGTTCGAATAATTCACCCCTCCACTTT
CASSQDSGSNNSPLHF
>TRBJ2-7|few|.|TRBV7-8
TGTGCCAGCAGCCGGACCGATAGCTCCTACGAGCAGTACTTC
CASSRTDSSYEQYF
>TRBJ2-3|.|TRBD2|TRBV6-2/TRBV6-3
TGTGCCAGCAGTTACGCCCTGGAAGCGGGAGGGCTCCGAGATACGCAGTATTTT
CASSYALEAGGLRDTQYF
>TRBJ2-3|many|TRBD2|TRBV7-8
TGTGCCAGCAGCTCCCGGACTAGCGGGAGTACAGATACGCAGTATTTT
CASSSRTSGSTDTQYF
>TRBJ2-7|.|.|TRBV5-5
TGTGCCAGCAGCTTGGCGGGCCAGGAGCACTACGAGCAGTACTTC
CASSLAGQEHYEQYF
>TRBJ2-2|.|TRBD2|TRBV20-1
TGCAGTGCTAGCGCTAGCGGGGGAAACACCGGGGAGCTGTTTTTT
CSASASGGNTGELFF
>TRBJ2-1|few|TRBD2|TRBV5-1
TGCGCCAGCAGCTTCACCGGGACTAGGGTTAATGAGCAGTTCTTC
CASSFTGTRVNEQFF
>TRBJ1-1|.|TRBD1|TRBV19
TGTGCCAGTAGTACCCCCCCGGGACAGGCCAAGAACACTGAAGCTTTCTTT
CASSTPPGQAKNTEAFF
>TRBJ2-3|.|.|TRBV12-3/TRBV12-4
TGTGCCAGCAGTTTAATCCAGGCCGGATTTGGCACAGATACGCAGTATTTT
CASSLIQAGFGTDTQYF
>TRBJ2-1|.|.|TRBV29-1
TGCAGCGTTAAGGGGACCCCCCGCTCCTACAATGAGCAGTTCTTC
CSVKGTPRSYNEQFF
>TRBJ2-7|few|.|TRBV9
TGTGCCAGCAGCGTAGTGGGGGAAAGCTCCTACGAGCAGTACTTC
CASSVVGESSYEQYF
>TRBJ2-7|.|.|TRBV6-5
TGTGCCAGCAGACCCCCCGGTAGCCACTCCTACGAGCAGTACTTC
CASRPPGSHSYEQYF
>TRBJ2-1|.|TRBD2|TRBV2
TGTGCCAGCAGGGACCACGTGGGAGGGCAGCAGTTCTTC
CASRDHVGGQQFF
>TRBJ2-2|few|TRBD2|TRBV29-1
TGCAGCGTATTAATAGCGGGAGGCCCGAACACCGGGGAGCTGTTTTTT
CSVLIAGGPNTGELFF
>TRBJ2-7|few|TRBD1|TRBV4-3
TGCGCCAGCAGCCAAGATCACAGGGGTTCCTACGAGCAGTACTTC
CASSQDHRGSYEQYF
>TRBJ2-3|.|TRBD2|TRBV5-1
TGCGCCAGCAGCTCTCGCAAGCGGGGGAGCACAGATACGCAGTATTTT
CASSSRKRGSTDTQYF
>TRBJ2-7|.|.|TRBV29-1
TGCAGCGTTGAAAATATTGGGGGAGGGCAGTACTTC
CSVENIGGGQYF
>TRBJ2-5|.|.|TRBV20-1
TGCAGTGCTAGTCGTGAGGGGCCAGAGACCCAGTACTTC
CSASREGPETQYF
>TRBJ1-5|.|TRBD1|TRBV7-2
TGTGCCAGCAGCCCCCGACAGGGGATGAGCAATCAGCCCCAGCATTTT
CASSPRQGMSNQPQHF
>TRBJ2-2|.|TRBD2|TRBV5-1
TGCGCCCGCAGCTTGGCTAGCGGGAGAGGCGGCGGGGAGCTGTTTTTT
CARSLASGRGGGELFF
>TRBJ2-3|few|TRBD2|TRBV5-1
TGCGCCAGCAGCACCGGACTAGCGGGAGTTCTGACAGATACGCAGTATTTT
CASSTGLAGVLTDTQYF
>TRBJ2-3|.|.|TRBV20-1
TGCAGCGCCCATCCGCGGCTACTCCTAAACACAGATACGCAGTATTTT
CSAHPRLLLNTDTQYF
>TRBJ2-4|.|TRBD2|TRBV6-6
TGTGCCAGCAGTTACACTAGCGGGGGACCAGCCAAAAACATTCAGTACTTC
CASSYTSGGPAKNIQYF
>TRBJ2-4|.|.|TRBV5-1
TGCGCCAGCAGCCCTCGGCAGGGGGGCCAGGGCCAACTAGCCAAAAACATTCAGTACTTC
CASSPRQGGQGQLAKNIQYF
>TRBJ2-5|few|.|TRBV28
TGTGCCAGCAGTTCCTCGGACACAGCACAAGAGACCCAGTACTTC
CASSSSDTAQETQYF
>TRBJ2-5|few|TRBD2|TRBV3-1
TGTGCCAGCAGCCAGTCATCACTAGCGGAAGAGACCCAGTACTTC
CASSQSSLAEETQYF
>TRBJ2-2|many|TRBD2|TRBV5-5
TGTGCCAGCAGCTGGACTAGCGCCACCGGGGAGCTGTTTTTT
CASSWTSATGELFF
>TRBJ2-1|few|TRBD1|TRBV5-1
TGCGCCAGCAGCAGGGGGCCCGACCTCTCCTACAATGAGCAGTTCTTC
CASSRGPDLSYNEQFF
>TRBJ2-7|.|.|TRBV6-5
TGTGCCAGCAGTTACTCCCGGACAATCTACGAGCAGTACTTC
CASSYSRTIYEQYF
>TRBJ2-1|.|.|TRBV5-5
TGTGCCAGCAGCCTTACCGGGGACTTCTACAATGAGCAGTTCTTC
CASSLTGDFYNEQFF
>TRBJ2-3|few|TRBD1|TRBV29-1
TGCAGCGTTGGGGCCGGGACAGAACCAGATACGCAGTATTTT
CSVGAGTEPDTQYF